Below, 3 T cell receptor beta chains from the same sample are listed, as sequenced in a study of T cell responses to AZD1222 COVID-19 vaccine. Profiling relied on immunoSEQ multiplex PCR, and the TCRdb table lists in-frame clones only, not all of them. The sample records 57,000 or so clones, about 81% being singletons. The sample was peripheral blood, taken 28 days after the second AZD1222 dose. Receptors were obtained from an adult who received the AZD1222 COVID-19 vaccine.

The J gene is TRBJ2-7, the V gene TRBV9; 10 positions match TRBD2. CDR1 SGDLS and CDR2 YYNGEE come from the germline V gene. This CDR3 comprises 14 residues. V lost 0 bases and J lost 6; bases outside the gene matches: 3. Here the CDR3 reads CASSVGPSGGEQYF. CDR3 DNA: TGTGCCAGCAGCGTAGGCCCTAGCGGGGGCGAGCAGTACTTC.

The gene calls are TRBV27 and TRBJ2-3; D possibly corresponds to TRBD1 (6 bases). This CDR3 has 15 amino acids. Trimming removed 8 bases from V and 2 bases from J, with 17 bases in between. From germline, CDR1 is MNHEY and CDR2 SMNVEV (reference sequence). The CDR3 DNA reads as TGTGCCAGCTCCCTCGGACAGTCCCACACAGATACGCAGTATTTT. Translation: CASSLGQSHTDTQYF.

The J gene is TRBJ1-4, the V gene TRBV4-1; D call uncertain. V was cut by 0 bases and J by 4 bases, with 9 bases left in between. This CDR3 is built from 15 residues. Germline V lookup: CDR1 MGHRA, CDR2 YSYEKL. Here the CDR3 DNA reads TGCGCCAGCAGCCAAGATAGTGGGTTTAATGAAAAACTGTTTTTT. As protein: CASSQDSGFNEKLFF.